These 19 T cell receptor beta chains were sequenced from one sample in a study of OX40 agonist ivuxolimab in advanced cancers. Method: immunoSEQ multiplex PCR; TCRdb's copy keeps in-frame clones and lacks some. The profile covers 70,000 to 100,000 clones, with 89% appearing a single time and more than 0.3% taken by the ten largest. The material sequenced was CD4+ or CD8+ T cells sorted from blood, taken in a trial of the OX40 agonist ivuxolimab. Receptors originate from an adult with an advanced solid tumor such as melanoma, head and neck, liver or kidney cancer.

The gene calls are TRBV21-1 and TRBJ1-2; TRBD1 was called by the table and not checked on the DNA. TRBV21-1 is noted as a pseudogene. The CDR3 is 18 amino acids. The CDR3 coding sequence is TGTGCCAGCAGACGGTGGAGGGGGCTACTTGGGATCGACTATGGCTACACCTTC. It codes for CASRRWRGLLGIDYGYTF.

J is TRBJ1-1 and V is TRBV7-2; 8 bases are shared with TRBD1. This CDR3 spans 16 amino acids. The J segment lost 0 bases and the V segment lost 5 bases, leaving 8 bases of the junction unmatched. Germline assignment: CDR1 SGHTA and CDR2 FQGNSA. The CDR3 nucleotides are TGTGCCAGCAGCCCTCAGGGGGCTGATATGAACACTGAAGCTTTCTTT. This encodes CASSPQGADMNTEAFF.

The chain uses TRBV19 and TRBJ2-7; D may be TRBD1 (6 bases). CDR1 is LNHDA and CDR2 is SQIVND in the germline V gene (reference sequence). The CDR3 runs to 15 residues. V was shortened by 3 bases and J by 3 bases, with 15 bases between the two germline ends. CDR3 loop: CASSMIGQTNYEQYF. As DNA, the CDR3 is TGTGCCAGTAGTATGATTGGACAGACAAACTACGAGCAGTACTTC. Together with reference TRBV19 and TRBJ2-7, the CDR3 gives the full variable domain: DGGITQSPKYLFRKEGQNVTLSCEQNLNHDAMYWYRQDPGQGLRLIYYSQIVNDFQKGDIAEGYSVSREKKESFPLTVTSAQKNPTAFYLCASSMIGQTNYEQYFGPGTRLTVT.

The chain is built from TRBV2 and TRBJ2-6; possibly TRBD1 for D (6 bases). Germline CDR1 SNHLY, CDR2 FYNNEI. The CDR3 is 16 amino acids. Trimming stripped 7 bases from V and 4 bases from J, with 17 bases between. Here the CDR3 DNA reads TGTGCCAGCACGAAGGGTCAGGGGACCGGGGCCAACGTCCTGACTTTC. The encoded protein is CASTKGQGTGANVLTF.

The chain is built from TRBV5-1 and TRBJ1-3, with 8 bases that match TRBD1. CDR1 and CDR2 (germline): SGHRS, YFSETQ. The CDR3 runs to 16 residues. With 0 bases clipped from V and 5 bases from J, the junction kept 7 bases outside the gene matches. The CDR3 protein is CASSLGDRNDRNTIYF. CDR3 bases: TGCGCCAGCAGCTTGGGGGACAGGAACGATCGAAACACCATATATTTT.

The CDR3 sequence is CASTLGRTGGYTF. The CDR3 bases are TGTGCCAGCACTCTCGGGCGGACAGGTGGCTACACCTTC. The V and J genes are TRBV25-1 and TRBJ1-2, with TRBD1 identical over 7 bases. Trimming at V came to 7 bases and at J to 7 bases, leaving 9 bases not matched to a gene. Germline assignment: CDR1 MGHDK and CDR2 SYGVNS. This CDR3 contains 13 residues.

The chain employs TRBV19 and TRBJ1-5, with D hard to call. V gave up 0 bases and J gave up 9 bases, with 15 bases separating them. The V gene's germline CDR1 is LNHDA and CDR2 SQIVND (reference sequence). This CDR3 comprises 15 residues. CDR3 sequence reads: CASSIDPGAILPQHF. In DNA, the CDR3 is TGTGCCAGTAGTATAGACCCGGGAGCGATCCTGCCCCAGCATTTT.

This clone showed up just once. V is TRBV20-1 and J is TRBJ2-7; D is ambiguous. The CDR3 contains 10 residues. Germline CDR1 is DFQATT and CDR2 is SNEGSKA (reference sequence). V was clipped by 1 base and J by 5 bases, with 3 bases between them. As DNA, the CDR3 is TGCAGTGCTAGAGGGGACGAGCAGTACTTC. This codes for CSARGDEQYF.

CDR3: CASQLSGANVLTF. For the CDR3, the DNA is TGCGCCAGCCAGCTCTCTGGGGCCAACGTCCTGACTTTC. The chain links TRBV10-2 to TRBJ2-6; D is undetermined. Germline CDR1 WSHSY, CDR2 SAAADI. Trimming removed 8 bases at V and 0 bases at J, with 5 bases between. The CDR3 covers 13 residues.

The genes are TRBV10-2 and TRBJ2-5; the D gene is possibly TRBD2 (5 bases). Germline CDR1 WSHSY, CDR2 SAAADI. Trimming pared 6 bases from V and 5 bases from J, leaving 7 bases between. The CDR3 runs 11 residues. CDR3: CASRSGETQYF. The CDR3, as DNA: TGCGCCAGCAGGTCGGGGGAGACCCAGTACTTC.

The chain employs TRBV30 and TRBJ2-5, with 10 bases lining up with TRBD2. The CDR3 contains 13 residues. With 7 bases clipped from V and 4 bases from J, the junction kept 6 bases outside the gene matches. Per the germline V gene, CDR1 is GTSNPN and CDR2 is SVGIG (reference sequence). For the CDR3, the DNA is TGTGCCTCAAGCGGGAGGGCGATAGAGACCCAGTACTTC. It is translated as CASSGRAIETQYF.

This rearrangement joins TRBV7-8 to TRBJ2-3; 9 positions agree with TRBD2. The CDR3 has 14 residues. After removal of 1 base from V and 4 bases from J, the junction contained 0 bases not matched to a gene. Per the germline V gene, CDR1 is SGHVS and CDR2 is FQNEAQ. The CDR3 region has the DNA TGTGCCAGCAGCTTAGTAGCGGGAGCAGATACGCAGTATTTT. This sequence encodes CASSLVAGADTQYF.

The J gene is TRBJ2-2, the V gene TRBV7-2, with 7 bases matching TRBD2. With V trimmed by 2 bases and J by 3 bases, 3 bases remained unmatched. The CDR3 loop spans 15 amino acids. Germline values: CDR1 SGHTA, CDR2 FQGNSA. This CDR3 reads CASSLQGGDTGELFF. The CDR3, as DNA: TGTGCCAGCAGCTTACAGGGAGGGGACACCGGGGAGCTGTTTTTT.

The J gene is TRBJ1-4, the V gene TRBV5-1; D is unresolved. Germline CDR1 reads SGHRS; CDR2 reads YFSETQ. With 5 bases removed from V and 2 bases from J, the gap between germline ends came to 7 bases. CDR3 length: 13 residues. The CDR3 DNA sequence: TGCGCCAGCAGGCTAGGCACTAATGAAAAACTGTTTTTT. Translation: CASRLGTNEKLFF.

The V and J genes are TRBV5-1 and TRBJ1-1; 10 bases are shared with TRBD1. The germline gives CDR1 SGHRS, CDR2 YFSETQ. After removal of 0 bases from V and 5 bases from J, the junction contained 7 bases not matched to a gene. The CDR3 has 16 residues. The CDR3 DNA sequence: TGCGCCAGCAGCTTGGTAGGGACAGGGGCCGGAACTGAAGCTTTCTTT. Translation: CASSLVGTGAGTEAFF.

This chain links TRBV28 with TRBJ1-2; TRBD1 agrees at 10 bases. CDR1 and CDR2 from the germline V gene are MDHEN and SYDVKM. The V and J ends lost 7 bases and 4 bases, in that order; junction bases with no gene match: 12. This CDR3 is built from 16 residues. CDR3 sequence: CASTFGGQGWVYGYTF. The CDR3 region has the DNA TGTGCCAGCACCTTTGGGGGACAGGGGTGGGTCTATGGCTACACCTTC.

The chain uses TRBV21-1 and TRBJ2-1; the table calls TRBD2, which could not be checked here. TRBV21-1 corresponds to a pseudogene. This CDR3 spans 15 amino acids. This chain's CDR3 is CASSKRLADYNEQFF. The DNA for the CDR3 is TGTGCCAGCAGCAAACGGCTAGCGGACTACAATGAGCAGTTCTTC.

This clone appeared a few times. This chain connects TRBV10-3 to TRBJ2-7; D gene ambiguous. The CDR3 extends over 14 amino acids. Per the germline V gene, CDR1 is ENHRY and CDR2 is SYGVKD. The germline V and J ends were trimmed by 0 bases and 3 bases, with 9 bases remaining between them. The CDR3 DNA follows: TGTGCCATCAGTGAGTCGACCGGCCTCTACGAGCAGTACTTC. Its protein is CAISESTGLYEQYF.

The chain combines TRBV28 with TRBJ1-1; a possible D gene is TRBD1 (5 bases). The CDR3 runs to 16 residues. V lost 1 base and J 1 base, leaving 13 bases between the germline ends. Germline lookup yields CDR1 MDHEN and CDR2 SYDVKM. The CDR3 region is CASSLYQGEENTEAFF. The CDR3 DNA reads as TGTGCCAGCAGTTTATACCAGGGCGAGGAGAACACTGAAGCTTTCTTT.